Shown below are 9 T cell receptor beta chains from a single sample sequenced in a study of blood T cell repertoires in COVID-19. Repertoires were generated with immunoSEQ multiplex PCR, while TCRdb's copy carries only in-frame clones and drops some. The sample consists of under 200,000 clones, about 80% of them appearing once. The source material was peripheral blood. The receptors shown here come from a man aged 70-80 years with active or convalescent COVID-19.

The gene calls are TRBV20-1 and TRBJ2-3; no reliable D call. CDR3 length: 12 amino acids. The germline V and J ends were trimmed by 3 bases and 15 bases, with 19 bases remaining between them. Germline V gene lookup returns CDR1 DFQATT and CDR2 SNEGSKA (reference sequence). The CDR3 spells CSASRVGSQAYF. CDR3 sequence (DNA): TGCAGTGCTAGTCGCGTGGGCAGCCAGGCCTATTTT.

J is TRBJ1-4 and V is TRBV15; TRBD1 might be the D (6 bases). This CDR3 comprises 16 residues. Trimming shortened V by 0 bases and J by 6 bases, and 14 bases separated the two germline ends. Germline CDR1 is LNHNV and CDR2 is YYDKDF (reference sequence). This CDR3 is CATSRDLGGAYEKLFF. Here the CDR3 DNA reads TGTGCCACCAGCAGAGATCTCGGGGGGGCTTATGAAAAACTGTTTTTT.

This clone was counted between two and nine times. V is TRBV6-1 and J is TRBJ2-7; TRBD1 agrees at 8 bases. The V segment lost 0 bases and the J segment 3 bases; nucleotides outside the gene matches: 4. This CDR3 has 15 amino acids. Per germline, CDR1 MNHNS and CDR2 SASEGT. The CDR3, as DNA: TGTGCCAGCAGTGAAGCGGGGGGACAGGACTACGAGCAGTACTTC. Protein sequence: CASSEAGGQDYEQYF.

This CDR3 is CASSANTPGLGSTGELFF. CDR3 coding DNA: TGCGCCAGCAGCGCTAACACCCCGGGACTAGGTAGCACCGGGGAGCTGTTTTTT. The V and J genes are TRBV10-1 and TRBJ2-2, with 8 bases that match TRBD2. With V trimmed by 6 bases and J by 4 bases, 16 bases remained unmatched. The CDR3 covers 18 residues. CDR1 and CDR2 from the germline V gene are WNHNN and SYGVQD (reference sequence).

The chain links TRBV30 to TRBJ1-5; D remains unclear. V was trimmed by 3 bases and J by 5 bases, leaving 14 bases between them. The CDR3 is made up of 14 amino acids. The germline gives CDR1 GTSNPN, CDR2 SVGIG (reference sequence). CDR3 in amino acids: CAWSGGSLDQPQHF. The CDR3 nucleotides are TGTGCCTGGAGCGGCGGGAGTCTGGATCAGCCCCAGCATTTT.

This chain uses TRBV12-5 with TRBJ2-3; 14 nucleotides align to TRBD2. This CDR3 region has 17 residues. V dropped 7 bases and J dropped 2; count of bases not matched to a gene: 8. Germline assignment: CDR1 LGHNT and CDR2 FRNRAP. CDR3: CASAWTSGRPTTDTQYF. CDR3 nucleotide sequence: TGTGCTAGTGCTTGGACTAGCGGGAGGCCCACCACAGATACGCAGTATTTT. The full variable domain, its missing parts supplied by reference TRBV12-5 and TRBJ2-3, is DARVTQTPRHKVTEMGQEVTMRCQPILGHNTVFWYRQTMMQGLELLAYFRNRAPLDDSGMPKDRFSAEMPDATLATLKIQPSEPRDSAVYFCASAWTSGRPTTDTQYFGPGTRLTVL.

The CDR3 protein is CASSSLRLAGRDNEQFF. CDR3 in DNA: TGTGCCAGCAGCTCCTTACGACTAGCGGGAAGGGACAATGAGCAGTTCTTC. The gene calls are TRBV7-9 and TRBJ2-1; 11 bases agree with TRBD2. There are 17 residues in the CDR3. V was pared by 4 bases and J by 5 bases, with 10 bases of the junction left unmatched. The germline V gene encodes CDR1 SEHNR and CDR2 FQNEAQ (reference sequence).

V usage is TRBV3-1 (or the pseudogene TRBV3-2) and J usage is TRBJ1-3, with TRBD1 matching over 7 bases. The V gene's germline CDR1 is LGHDT and CDR2 YNNKEL (reference sequence). The CDR3 contains 16 residues. The J segment lost 3 bases and the V segment lost 5 bases, leaving 10 bases of the junction unmatched. CDR3 sequence: CASSRRGPLGGNTIYF. The CDR3 region has the DNA TGTGCCAGCAGCAGAAGGGGGCCGCTAGGTGGAAACACCATATATTTT.

The chain uses TRBV3-1 (or the pseudogene TRBV3-2) and TRBJ2-2; 7 nucleotides agree with TRBD1. Germline-derived CDR1 and CDR2 are LGHDT and YNNKEL (reference sequence). V trimming: 3 bases; J trimming: 7 bases; junction bases outside the gene matches: 8. The CDR3 covers 15 residues. The CDR3 here is CASSQVQGVSGELFF. In DNA form, the CDR3 reads TGTGCCAGCAGCCAGGTTCAGGGGGTGAGCGGGGAGCTGTTTTTT.